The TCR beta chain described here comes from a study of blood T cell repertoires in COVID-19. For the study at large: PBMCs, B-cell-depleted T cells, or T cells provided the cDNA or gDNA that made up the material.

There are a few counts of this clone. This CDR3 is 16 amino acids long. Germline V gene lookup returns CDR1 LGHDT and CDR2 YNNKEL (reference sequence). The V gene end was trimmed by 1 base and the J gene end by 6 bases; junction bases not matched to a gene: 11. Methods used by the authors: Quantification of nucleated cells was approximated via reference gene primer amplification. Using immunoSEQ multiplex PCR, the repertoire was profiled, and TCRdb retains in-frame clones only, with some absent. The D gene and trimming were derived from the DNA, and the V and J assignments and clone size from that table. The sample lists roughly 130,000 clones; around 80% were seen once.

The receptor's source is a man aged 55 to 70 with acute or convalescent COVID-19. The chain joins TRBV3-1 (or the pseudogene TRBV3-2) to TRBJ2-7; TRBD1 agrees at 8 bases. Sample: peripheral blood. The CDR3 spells CASSQVSGQGEGEQYF. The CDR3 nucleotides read TGTGCCAGCAGCCAAGTTTCCGGACAGGGAGAAGGCGAGCAGTACTTC.